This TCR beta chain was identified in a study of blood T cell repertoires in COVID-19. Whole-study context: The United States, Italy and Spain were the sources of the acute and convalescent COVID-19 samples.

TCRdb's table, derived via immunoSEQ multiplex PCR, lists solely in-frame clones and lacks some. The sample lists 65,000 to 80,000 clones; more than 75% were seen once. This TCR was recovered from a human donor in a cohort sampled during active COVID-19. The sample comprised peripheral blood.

As DNA, the CDR3 is TGCGCCAGCAGTGAGATGCTAGATGGTGAGCAGTTCTTC. The encoded protein is CASSEMLDGEQFF. The chain carries TRBV10-1 and TRBJ2-1; the D is unclear. Per the germline V gene, CDR1 is WNHNN and CDR2 is SYGVQD (reference sequence). The CDR3 length is 13 residues. The V and J ends lost 2 bases and 9 bases respectively, with 11 bases between them.